The clone carrying this TCR beta chain was counted between two and nine times. Its antigen is unidentified. Fresh 10 ml peripheral blood yielded PBMCs. This specimen comes from a study of T cells in Graves' hyperthyroidism and ophthalmopathy. The length of the CDR3 is 16 residues. CDR1 is MRHNA and CDR2 is SNTAGT in the germline V gene. Unmatched junction bases numbered 11, after V lost 2 bases and J lost 8 bases. The source material, RNA transcripts, was used to amplify TCR beta CDR3 regions. Initially, a first-round RT-PCR of the TCR CDR3 employed the HTBI primer set. TCRdb re-called the multiplex PCR reads with MiXCR, one entry per CDR3 protein. The sample holds about 400,000 distinct CDR3 sequences, about 14% seen once. Study-wide results and limits: Ophthalmopathy got predicted by the model a median about 6.7 months before its onset.

Sequencing used blood. The V gene is TRBV6-4, the J gene TRBJ1-4; 7 nucleotides match TRBD1. This receptor was obtained from a woman aged 25-40 years with Graves' ophthalmopathy. Here the CDR3 reads CASSDIHRGSEEKLFF. CDR3 bases: TGTGCCAGCAGTGACATCCACAGGGGAAGTGAAGAAAAACTGTTTTTT.